This TCR beta chain is from a study of T cells after yellow fever vaccination. Study findings and constraints: A weaker but faster secondary response was observed, peaking on day 5 versus 15. Detected again after the booster were most primary-vaccination clones, at nearly 97% CD4 and around 91% CD8.

Of note for this clonotype: Relative to the germline gene, one junction end is altered; a read error may explain this.

One entry per CDR3 protein results from TCRdb running MiXCR on the 5' RACE reads. The profile shows about 46,000 distinct CDR3 sequences, 5.5% to 7.5% of them singletons. Germline CDR1 reads MNHEY; CDR2 reads SMNVEV (reference sequence). This CDR3 has 14 amino acids. This sample comprised PBMCs, either bulk or a sorted T-cell subset (CD4+, CD8+, memory, or dextramer-sorted; not recorded which), obtained 45 days after the yellow fever booster vaccination. This sequence joins TRBV27 and TRBJ1-4; possibly TRBD1 for D (6 bases). The clonotype originates from a man aged 25-45 years who received the YFV17D yellow fever vaccine. CDR3 sequence reads: CASSSWGADDKLFF. CDR3 sequence (DNA): TGTGCCAGCAGTTCGTGGGGGGCTGATGATAAACTGTTTTTT.